This T cell receptor beta chain was documented in a study of cytomegalovirus exposure and HLA in healthy donors. Both 60 Vbeta primers and 13 Jbeta primers went into the PCR. Some clones are missing from TCRdb's copy, which holds only in-frame ones; the method was immunoSEQ multiplex PCR. The repertoire has some 150,000 clones, almost 85% of them found once; the top ten carry 1.5% to 2.5%. The V gene's germline CDR1 is SGHDN and CDR2 FVKESK. CDR3 size: 16 residues. Trimming removed 6 bases from V and 0 bases from J, with 15 bases in between. This clonotype was obtained from a woman aged 35 to 49 in good health and CMV-seronegative. The chain has TRBV14 and TRBJ1-3; D uncertain. What was sequenced was PBMCs. The CDR3 nucleotides are TGTGCCAGCAGTTACACCGGGGTCTTCTCTGGAAACACCATATATTTT. It codes for CASSYTGVFSGNTIYF.